Listed here are 28 T cell receptor beta chains from one sample, sequenced in a study of T cell responses to AZD1222 COVID-19 vaccine. This table comes from immunoSEQ multiplex PCR, and its TCRdb copy is limited to in-frame clones, with some not included. The data contain about 120,000 clones, roughly 90% of them seen just once; the ten biggest clones take up about 1.4%. Sequenced here: peripheral blood, sampled on day 0 of AZD1222 vaccination. The receptors shown here come from an adult in good health.

The V and J genes are TRBV6-6 and TRBJ2-7; D is undetermined. The germline V gene has CDR1 MNHNY and CDR2 SVGAGI (reference sequence). Trimming stripped 2 bases from V and 2 bases from J, with 10 bases between. The CDR3 extends over 14 amino acids. CDR3 sequence (DNA): TGTGCCAGCAGTTACGAAGGACCAGCCTACGAGCAGTACTTC. It codes for CASSYEGPAYEQYF.

The CDR3 nucleotides are TGCAGCGTTCCTAATGAGGGGCCAGCTTTCTTT. It is translated as CSVPNEGPAFF. The chain links TRBV29-1 to TRBJ1-1, with D possibly TRBD1 on 5 matching bases. Per the germline V gene, CDR1 is SQVTM and CDR2 is ANQGSEA. Trimming pared 5 bases from V and 10 bases from J, leaving 14 bases between. The CDR3 totals 11 residues.

The chain uses TRBV7-3 and TRBJ2-3; D possibly corresponds to TRBD1 (6 bases). Germline CDR1 and CDR2: SGHTA and FQGTGA. CDR3 length equals 19 residues. The ends were cut back, 1 base at V and 5 bases at J, with 25 bases in the middle. CDR3 in amino acids: CASSLMGRGAGVGGDTQYF. The CDR3 coding sequence is TGTGCCAGCAGCTTAATGGGAAGGGGAGCAGGGGTGGGTGGAGATACGCAGTATTTT.

This clone appeared a single time. The chain has TRBV5-1 and TRBJ2-1; D is perhaps TRBD1 (6 bases). The CDR3 covers 14 residues. The germline V and J ends were trimmed by 2 bases and 9 bases, with 15 bases remaining between them. Germline-derived CDR1 and CDR2 are SGHRS and YFSETQ. Here the CDR3 DNA reads TGCGCCAGCAGCTTTTTCCGACAGGACACTGAGCAGTTCTTC. Translated: CASSFFRQDTEQFF. Supplemented by reference TRBV5-1 and TRBJ2-1, the full variable domain reads KAGVTQTPRYLIKTRGQQVTLSCSPISGHRSVSWYQQTPGQGLQFLFEYFSETQRNKGNFPGRFSGRQFSNSRSEMNVSTLELGDSALYLCASSFFRQDTEQFFGPGTRLTVL.

DNA for the CDR3: TGTGCCAGCAGCCGGACAGGTTCTAGGCCCCAGCATTTT. Translated, it gives CASSRTGSRPQHF. The chain has TRBV11-2 and TRBJ1-5, with 7 bases matching TRBD1. The CDR3 sequence is 13 residues long. From germline, CDR1 is SGHAT and CDR2 FQNNGV. V lost 5 bases to trimming and J lost 9 bases; unmatched junction nucleotides: 7.

The chain is built from TRBV9 and TRBJ2-2; D unclear. Trimming removed 3 bases from V and 6 bases from J, with 15 bases in between. Looked up from germline, CDR1 is SGDLS and CDR2 is YYNGEE. The CDR3 has 15 amino acids. The CDR3 sequence is CASSAKGIRPGELFF. The CDR3 DNA is TGTGCCAGCAGCGCTAAAGGGATTCGTCCCGGGGAGCTGTTTTTT.

The V call is TRBV28, the J call TRBJ1-2; weak D call: TRBD1 (5 bases). This CDR3 region has 13 residues. Germline CDR1 MDHEN, CDR2 SYDVKM. Trimming left V 6 bases short and J 5 bases short, with 13 bases between. The CDR3 sequence: CASSLAGNYGYTF. CDR3 bases: TGTGCCAGCAGCCTGGCAGGGAATTATGGCTACACCTTC.

The J gene is TRBJ2-5, the V gene TRBV7-9; TRBD2 aligns across 8 bases. J gave up 5 bases and V 5 bases, and 10 bases lay outside the gene matches. Germline V gene lookup returns CDR1 SEHNR and CDR2 FQNEAQ (reference sequence). This CDR3 is built from 15 residues. CDR3 coding DNA: TGTGCCAGCAGCATCCATGGACTAGCATATGAGACCCAGTACTTC. Encoded protein: CASSIHGLAYETQYF.

V is TRBV11-1 and J is TRBJ2-7; the D is unclear. Trimming took off 6 bases at V and 7 bases at J, with 13 bases between the two ends. CDR1 and CDR2 from the germline V gene are SGHAT and FQDESV (reference sequence). The CDR3 has 12 residues. Here the CDR3 reads CASSARVGEQYF. The CDR3 DNA reads as TGTGCCAGCAGTGCCCGGGTGGGGGAGCAGTACTTC.

This sequence joins TRBV6-5 and TRBJ1-1; perhaps TRBD1 as D (6 bases). The CDR3 is 13 amino acids. CDR1 is MNHEY, CDR2 SVGAGI, per germline. The ends were cut back, 3 bases at V and 5 bases at J, with 10 bases in the middle. The DNA for the CDR3 is TGTGCCAGCAGTTATAATAGGGGGACTGAAGCTTTCTTT. This sequence encodes CASSYNRGTEAFF.

The CDR3 is CASSSQGGILSFYEQYF. CDR3 DNA: TGTGCCAGTAGTTCGCAGGGAGGTATCCTCTCCTTCTACGAGCAGTACTTC. The chain carries TRBV19 and TRBJ2-7; D might be TRBD2 (6 bases). V shed 5 bases and J shed 3 bases, with 23 bases lying between them. Germline V gives CDR1 LNHDA, CDR2 SQIVND (reference sequence). The CDR3 length is 17 residues.

The V and J genes are TRBV11-2 and TRBJ2-3; D might be TRBD1 or TRBD2, each matching 5 bases. Germline V gene lookup returns CDR1 SGHAT and CDR2 FQNNGV. CDR3 length: 14 residues. V gave up 3 bases and J gave up 1 base, with 8 bases separating them. The CDR3 here is CASSFVGGTDTQYF. The CDR3 nucleotides read TGTGCCAGCAGCTTTGTGGGGGGCACAGATACGCAGTATTTT.

The chain recombines TRBV27 with TRBJ1-4; D not resolved. V gave up 6 bases and J gave up 5 bases, with 13 bases separating them. Germline CDR1 and CDR2: MNHEY and SMNVEV (reference sequence). The CDR3 covers 14 residues. In DNA, the CDR3 is TGTGCCAGCAGATCGTTTGAGTCAAATGAAAAACTGTTTTTT. It specifies CASRSFESNEKLFF.

The chain joins TRBV13 to TRBJ2-7, with 9 bases matching TRBD1. This CDR3 contains 15 residues. The junction had 5 bases not matched to a gene; V was cut back by 5 bases and J by 0 bases. Germline CDR1 and CDR2: PRHDT and FYEKMQ (reference sequence). The CDR3 nucleotides read TGTGCCAGCAGCGCAGGACAGGGGCACTCCTACGAGCAGTACTTC. Translated: CASSAGQGHSYEQYF.

The V gene is TRBV19, the J gene TRBJ2-3, with 9 bases fitting TRBD1. The CDR3 is made up of 14 amino acids. V trimming: 10 bases; J trimming: 0 bases; junction bases outside the gene matches: 5. Germline loops: CDR1 LNHDA, CDR2 SQIVND (reference sequence). The CDR3 bases are TGTGCCACTCACAGGGGGCATAGCACAGATACGCAGTATTTT. Its translation: CATHRGHSTDTQYF.

J is TRBJ2-7 and V is TRBV7-2; 7 positions agree with TRBD2. Germline V CDR1 and CDR2: SGHTA, FQGNSA. V lost 4 bases to trimming and J lost 2 bases; unmatched junction nucleotides: 5. The CDR3 is 14 residues long. The CDR3 region is CASSSSGRTYEQYF. The DNA for the CDR3 is TGTGCCAGCAGCTCTAGCGGCAGGACCTACGAGCAGTACTTC.

The chain couples TRBV7-2 to TRBJ2-7; 7 bases fit TRBD2. The V gene's germline CDR1 is SGHTA and CDR2 FQGNSA. This CDR3 has 14 residues. The V gene end was trimmed by 5 bases and the J gene end by 2 bases; junction bases not matched to a gene: 6. DNA for the CDR3: TGTGCCAGCAGCGGAGCGGGAATCACCTACGAGCAGTACTTC. As protein: CASSGAGITYEQYF. Combining the CDR3 with reference TRBV7-2 and TRBJ2-7 gives the whole variable domain GAGVSQSPSNKVTEKGKDVELRCDPISGHTALYWYRQSLGQGLEFLIYFQGNSAPDKSGLPSDRFSAERTGGSVSTLTIQRTQQEDSAVYLCASSGAGITYEQYFGPGTRLTVT.

This rearrangement joins TRBV28 to TRBJ1-2; no clear D gene. The CDR3 is 12 residues long. Trimming cost V 5 bases and J 4 bases, with 8 bases left between them. In germline, CDR1 is MDHEN, CDR2 SYDVKM. The DNA for the CDR3 is TGTGCCAGCAGTCCGGATTCCTATGGCTACACCTTC. Its protein is CASSPDSYGYTF.

The CDR3 reads CASSLFRPPNTEAFF. The CDR3 coding sequence is TGCGCCAGCAGCTTGTTCCGACCGCCCAACACTGAAGCTTTCTTT. The rearrangement uses TRBV5-1 and TRBJ1-1; D remains unclear. Deletions cut 1 base from V and 2 bases from J, with 12 bases between. The CDR3 has 15 residues. From germline, CDR1 is SGHRS and CDR2 YFSETQ. Based on the CDR3 plus reference TRBV5-1 and TRBJ1-1, the full variable domain is KAGVTQTPRYLIKTRGQQVTLSCSPISGHRSVSWYQQTPGQGLQFLFEYFSETQRNKGNFPGRFSGRQFSNSRSEMNVSTLELGDSALYLCASSLFRPPNTEAFFGQGTRLTVV.

The rearrangement uses TRBV6-2 or TRBV6-3 and TRBJ1-2; TRBD1 might be the D (5 bases). The CDR3 is made up of 15 amino acids. V was clipped by 0 bases and J by 2 bases, with 10 bases between them. The V gene's germline CDR1 is MNHEY and CDR2 SVGEGT. In DNA form, the CDR3 reads TGTGCCAGCAGTTACTCGAGAGGGGTCAACTATGGCTACACCTTC. This translates into CASSYSRGVNYGYTF.

The rearrangement joins TRBV6-4 to TRBJ2-1, with 13 bases that match TRBD2. CDR3 size: 19 residues. The germline V gene has CDR1 MRHNA and CDR2 SNTAGT. Losses at the gene ends were 6 bases for V and 7 bases for J; bases not matched to a gene: 18. CDR3 amino acids: CASSPRGLAGVGVTNEQFF. CDR3 bases: TGTGCCAGCAGCCCTCGAGGACTAGCGGGAGTAGGGGTCACGAATGAGCAGTTCTTC.

This clone was recorded once. The chain has TRBV10-3 and TRBJ2-7; 7 positions agree with TRBD2. Looked up from germline, CDR1 is ENHRY and CDR2 is SYGVKD. J was trimmed by 3 bases and V by 6 bases; bases with no gene match: 8. The CDR3 extends over 14 amino acids. CDR3 region: CAIRDGGESYEQYF. The CDR3 DNA reads TGTGCCATCAGGGATGGGGGGGAAAGCTACGAGCAGTACTTC.

In the case of this clone: A read error may account for a junction end that differs from germline. The chain links TRBV12-3 or TRBV12-4 to TRBJ2-5, with D possibly TRBD2 on 5 matching bases. CDR3 size: 11 residues. The CDR3 loop is CASSLEGPIHF. Written as DNA, the CDR3 is TGTGCCAGCAGCCTTGAGGGCCCGATCCACTTC.

This clone was found once. This sequence joins TRBV9 and TRBJ1-2, with D perhaps TRBD1 (5 bases). The CDR3 has 15 amino acids. V lost 0 bases and J 4 bases, leaving 13 bases between the germline ends. CDR1 SGDLS and CDR2 YYNGEE come from the germline V gene. Here the CDR3 reads CASSVDEGRPYGYTF. CDR3 bases: TGTGCCAGCAGCGTAGACGAGGGGCGCCCCTATGGCTACACCTTC.

The chain has TRBV6-1 and TRBJ1-3; 8 bases are a match to TRBD1. The ends lost 2 bases at V and 4 bases at J; junction bases unmatched: 7. The CDR3 extends over 16 amino acids. Germline V gene data show CDR1 as MNHNS and CDR2 as SASEGT. As DNA, the CDR3 is TGTGCCAGCAGTGAAAGAACAGGGGGGAAAGGAAACACCATATATTTT. Protein: CASSERTGGKGNTIYF.

This clone was picked up a small number of times. At one boundary the junction diverges from the germline segment, which might be a read error. This chain links TRBV4-1 with TRBJ2-7; D remains unclear. CDR3 length: 15 residues. The germline gives CDR1 MGHRA, CDR2 YSYEKL. The CDR3 protein is CASSEDSDGTYEQYF. CDR3 coding DNA: TGCGCCAGCAGCGAAGACTCGGACGGCACGTACGAGCAGTACTTC.

The chain combines TRBV10-1 with TRBJ1-1, with unresolved D. Germline CDR1 WNHNN, CDR2 SYGVQD (reference sequence). The CDR3 loop spans 13 amino acids. Between the trimmed V and J ends, which lost 0 bases and 7 bases, there was a span of 9 bases. In nucleotides, the CDR3 is TGCGCCAGCAGTGAGTCGGGGTCAATTGAAGCTTTCTTT. It specifies CASSESGSIEAFF.

The V and J genes are TRBV7-6 and TRBJ1-1, with D tentatively TRBD1 (5 bases). This CDR3 spans 14 amino acids. V dropped 5 bases and J dropped 1 base, with 11 bases sitting between them. Germline-derived CDR1 and CDR2 are SGHVS and FNYEAQ. CDR3 in amino acids: CASSLGRWNTEAFF. CDR3 DNA sequence: TGTGCCAGCAGCCTGGGACGGTGGAACACTGAAGCTTTCTTT.